This is a list of T cell receptor beta chains from one sample in a study of T cell responses to AZD1222 COVID-19 vaccine. The table came from immunoSEQ multiplex PCR; TCRdb's copy has only in-frame clones and leaves some out. The repertoire holds 95,000 to 150,000 clones, around 91% seen once, with approximately 3.3% in the top ten. The sequenced sample was peripheral blood, obtained on day 0 of AZD1222 vaccination. The receptors stem from an adult in good health. The CDR3 runs from the conserved cysteine through the conserved F or W. D genes are given only for firm matches. The listing skips clone size in some rows; elsewhere it reads once, few, many or a size class.

D: -
V: TRBV7-3
size: -
J: TRBJ1-1
DNA: TGTGCCAGCAGCTTAAAGGGTTCAACGGGAGAAGCTTTCTTT
CDR3: CASSLKGSTGEAFF

D: TRBD2
V: TRBV6-2/TRBV6-3
size: -
J: TRBJ2-7
DNA: TGTGCCAGCAGCAACGGGCTAGCGGGGCCATACGAGCAGTACTTC
CDR3: CASSNGLAGPYEQYF

D: -
V: TRBV7-9
size: -
J: TRBJ1-4
DNA: TGTGCCAGCAGCCCCGAACGGCCAACTAATGAAAAACTGTTTTTT
CDR3: CASSPERPTNEKLFF

D: TRBD1
V: TRBV6-1
size: -
J: TRBJ2-7
DNA: TGTGCCAGCAGTGAGATGGGGACAGGGGCCGAGCAGTACTTC
CDR3: CASSEMGTGAEQYF

D: TRBD1
V: TRBV28
size: once
J: TRBJ2-7
DNA: TGTGCCAGCAGTTTCCGACAGACAGGGGGGACTTTGGAGCAGTACTTC
CDR3: CASSFRQTGGTLEQYF

D: TRBD1
V: TRBV6-6
size: -
J: TRBJ1-2
DNA: TGTGCCAGCAGATACACAGGGGCGGGGTATGGCTACACCTTC
CDR3: CASRYTGAGYGYTF

D: TRBD2
V: TRBV5-4
size: -
J: TRBJ2-1
DNA: TGTGCCAGCAGCGTTTCAGCGGGGGCCTACAATGAGCAGTTCTTC
CDR3: CASSVSAGAYNEQFF

D: -
V: TRBV5-8
size: -
J: TRBJ1-2
DNA: TGTGCCAGCAGCTTGGAGACGAACTATGGCTACACCTTC
CDR3: CASSLETNYGYTF

D: -
V: TRBV27
size: few
J: TRBJ2-5
DNA: TGTGCCAGCAGTCCTACCCGGGGCCGGGAGGAGACCCAGTACTTC
CDR3: CASSPTRGREETQYF

D: -
V: TRBV28
size: -
J: TRBJ1-2
DNA: TGTGCCAGCAGTTTAGCCGGGACCAACTATGGCTACACCTTC
CDR3: CASSLAGTNYGYTF

D: -
V: TRBV3-1/TRBV3-2
size: -
J: TRBJ2-7
DNA: TGTGCCAGCAGCCAAGACCGACCGTGGAAGAGGGGTGGAGGGTACGAGCAGTACTTC
CDR3: CASSQDRPWKRGGGYEQYF

D: -
V: TRBV30
size: -
J: TRBJ1-2
DNA: TGTGCCTGGAGCGTTAGGGGGGACTATGGCTACACCTTC
CDR3: CAWSVRGDYGYTF

D: TRBD1
V: TRBV29-1
size: -
J: TRBJ2-1
DNA: TGCAGCGTTGAACGGGCAGGGGGCAGGTTCTTC
CDR3: CSVERAGGRFF

D: -
V: TRBV7-3
size: -
J: TRBJ1-1
DNA: TGTGCCAGCAGCGCAGGGGCTGAAGCTTTCTTT
CDR3: CASSAGAEAFF

D: TRBD1
V: TRBV6-5
size: -
J: TRBJ1-1
DNA: TGTGCCAGCAGTTACTCGTCAGGGGGCGAAACTGAAGCTTTCTTT
CDR3: CASSYSSGGETEAFF

D: TRBD2
V: TRBV27
size: -
J: TRBJ2-1
DNA: TGTGCCAGCAGTCCCCTCAGGGGTAGCGGGGGGCAGGGGTCCTACAATGAGCAGTTCTTC
CDR3: CASSPLRGSGGQGSYNEQFF

D: TRBD1
V: TRBV6-5
size: -
J: TRBJ1-2
DNA: TGTGCCAGCGTGAGCCCTGGACAGGGTCGGAGGTACACCTTC
CDR3: CASVSPGQGRRYTF

D: TRBD1
V: TRBV28
size: -
J: TRBJ1-2
DNA: TGTGCCAGCAGTTTAAGTGAACAGGGGTTGCCCGGCTACACCTTC
CDR3: CASSLSEQGLPGYTF

D: -
V: TRBV7-3
size: -
J: TRBJ2-1
DNA: TGTGCCAGCAGCTTTCCCCGGGGTAGCTCCTACAATGAGCAGTTCTTC
CDR3: CASSFPRGSSYNEQFF

D: -
V: TRBV5-1
size: -
J: TRBJ2-1
DNA: TGCGCCAGCAGCGCGGGACAGCGGAACAATGAGCAGTTCTTC
CDR3: CASSAGQRNNEQFF

D: -
V: TRBV7-2
size: -
J: TRBJ2-6
DNA: TGTGCCAGCACCCTTCGGGGGCCTGGGGCCAACGTCCTGACTTTC
CDR3: CASTLRGPGANVLTF

D: -
V: TRBV7-8
size: -
J: TRBJ1-4
DNA: TGTGCCAGCAGCTTAGGTCAGGGCTATAATGAAAAACTGTTTTTT
CDR3: CASSLGQGYNEKLFF

D: -
V: TRBV29-1
size: few
J: TRBJ1-2
DNA: TGCAGCGTTGGTTTGGATCAAGGCTATGGCTACACCTTC
CDR3: CSVGLDQGYGYTF

D: -
V: TRBV19
size: once
J: TRBJ2-7
DNA: TGTGCCAGTAGTATGTCGGCAGGCCTCGAGCAGTACTTC
CDR3: CASSMSAGLEQYF

D: TRBD1
V: TRBV6-5
size: -
J: TRBJ1-2
DNA: TGTGCCAGCAGTACTCCGAGACAGGGACTCTATGGCTACACCTTC
CDR3: CASSTPRQGLYGYTF

D: TRBD1
V: TRBV9
size: -
J: TRBJ2-1
DNA: TGTGCCAGCAGCGTAGGGGGTGGGACAGGGAATGGGCAGTTCTTC
CDR3: CASSVGGGTGNGQFF

D: -
V: TRBV18
size: -
J: TRBJ2-7
DNA: TGTGCCAGCTCACTGGACGGGACCTCCTACGAGCAGTACTTC
CDR3: CASSLDGTSYEQYF

D: -
V: TRBV18
size: -
J: TRBJ2-7
DNA: TGTGCCAGCTCACCATTAGGGGACGAGCAGTACTTC
CDR3: CASSPLGDEQYF

D: TRBD1
V: TRBV19
size: -
J: TRBJ1-4
DNA: TGTGCCAGTAGTACGGGGACAGGGCCAGGTGAAAAACTGTTTTTT
CDR3: CASSTGTGPGEKLFF

D: TRBD1
V: TRBV9
size: -
J: TRBJ2-7
DNA: TGTGCCAGCAGCGGAAACAGCTGGACAGGGCTCCACGAGCAGTACTTC
CDR3: CASSGNSWTGLHEQYF

D: -
V: TRBV7-9
size: -
J: TRBJ1-2
DNA: TGTGCCAGCAGCTCCTTCTCGTGGGGGAACTATGGCTACACCTTC
CDR3: CASSSFSWGNYGYTF

D: -
V: TRBV6-1
size: -
J: TRBJ1-6
DNA: TGTGCCAGCAGTGAGAAAAGAGGTTCACCCCTCCACTTT
CDR3: CASSEKRGSPLHF

D: TRBD1
V: TRBV19
size: once
J: TRBJ1-6
DNA: TGTGCCTCAGTGTCCGGGACAGGGGCGTATAATTCACCCCTCCACTTT
CDR3: CASVSGTGAYNSPLHF

D: -
V: TRBV7-9
size: -
J: TRBJ1-1
DNA: TGTGCCAGCAGCTTAGTTACCTCCTCCAGGTTGAACACTGAAGCTTTCTTT
CDR3: CASSLVTSSRLNTEAFF

D: TRBD1
V: TRBV5-6
size: -
J: TRBJ2-5
DNA: TGTGCCAGCAGCAAGTCCGGGACAGGTCAAGAGACCCAGTACTTC
CDR3: CASSKSGTGQETQYF

D: TRBD1
V: TRBV11-1
size: -
J: TRBJ2-4
DNA: TGTGCCAGCAGCTTCCGGGACAGGGAAAACATTCAGTACTTC
CDR3: CASSFRDRENIQYF

D: TRBD2
V: TRBV20-1
size: -
J: TRBJ2-1
DNA: TGCAGTGCTAGTAGCGGGAGGAGCTCCTACAATGAGCAGTTCTTC
CDR3: CSASSGRSSYNEQFF

D: -
V: TRBV6-5
size: -
J: TRBJ1-1
DNA: TGTGCCAGCAAGTCACCTCTACAGCCTGAAGCTTTCTTT
CDR3: CASKSPLQPEAFF

D: -
V: TRBV12-3/TRBV12-4
size: -
J: TRBJ2-3
DNA: TGTGCCTGCGACGACACAGATACGCAGTATTTT
CDR3: CACDDTDTQYF

D: TRBD2
V: TRBV4-2
size: few
J: TRBJ2-7
DNA: TGTGCCAGCAGACAAGAAGGTAGCGGGGGCTACGAGCAGTACTTC
CDR3: CASRQEGSGGYEQYF

D: TRBD2
V: TRBV28
size: -
J: TRBJ2-7
DNA: TGTGCCAGCAGTTCAGCGGGATTAGGGCGCGAGCAGTACTTC
CDR3: CASSSAGLGREQYF

D: -
V: TRBV15
size: -
J: TRBJ1-1
DNA: TGTGCCACCAGCAGCCGGGGGGCCACTGAAGCTTTCTTT
CDR3: CATSSRGATEAFF

D: TRBD2
V: TRBV7-8
size: -
J: TRBJ2-5
DNA: TGTGCCAGCAGGGCCGGGGGAGCGGGGGGCCAAGAGACCCAGTACTTC
CDR3: CASRAGGAGGQETQYF

D: TRBD1
V: TRBV28
size: -
J: TRBJ1-6
DNA: TGTGCCAGCGACTCGGGACAGGTCAAGTCCTACCACTTT
CDR3: CASDSGQVKSYHF

D: -
V: TRBV7-5
size: -
J: TRBJ2-3
DNA: TGTGTCAGAAGCTTTGTAGCGGGACGGGCAGATACGCAGTATTTT
CDR3: CVRSFVAGRADTQYF

D: -
V: TRBV19
size: few
J: TRBJ1-6
DNA: TGTGCCAGTAGTAGGGGCGTCTCTCTCCACTTT
CDR3: CASSRGVSLHF

D: -
V: TRBV4-1
size: -
J: TRBJ2-3
DNA: TGCGCCAGCAGCCTCGGGCCCGGCACAGATACGCAGTATTTT
CDR3: CASSLGPGTDTQYF

D: -
V: TRBV6-5
size: -
J: TRBJ1-5
DNA: TGTGCCAGCGGGAGTTTAGTTAATCAGCCCCAGCATTTT
CDR3: CASGSLVNQPQHF

D: -
V: TRBV2
size: once
J: TRBJ1-1
DNA: TGTGCCAGCATCGTCGTACTGGGGTACACTGAAGCTTTCTTT
CDR3: CASIVVLGYTEAFF

D: -
V: TRBV2
size: -
J: TRBJ2-2
DNA: TGTGCCAGCAGAGACCCCCGGCTTGCGAACACCGGGGAGCTGTTTTTT
CDR3: CASRDPRLANTGELFF

D: -
V: TRBV21-1
size: once
J: TRBJ2-7
DNA: TGTGCCAGCAGCAAAGTTAGCGGGACCCTCTCCTACGAGCAGTACTTC
CDR3: CASSKVSGTLSYEQYF

D: -
V: TRBV4-2
size: -
J: TRBJ2-3
DNA: TGTGCCAGCAGCCAAGACCAGGGAGGTTTGCAGTATTTT
CDR3: CASSQDQGGLQYF

D: -
V: TRBV4-1
size: -
J: TRBJ1-6
DNA: TGCGCCAGCAGCCCCTTAGGGTTACCTGGTTCACCCCTCCACTTT
CDR3: CASSPLGLPGSPLHF

D: -
V: TRBV12-2
size: -
J: TRBJ2-1
DNA: TGTGCAAGTCGACACCAAGACGGGACTAGCGGGACCAACAATGAGCAGTTCTTC
CDR3: CASRHQDGTSGTNNEQFF

D: TRBD1
V: TRBV10-3
size: few
J: TRBJ2-2
DNA: TGTGCCACACGGAACGTGGGGACAGGGGGTACCGGGGAGCTGTTTTTT
CDR3: CATRNVGTGGTGELFF

D: -
V: TRBV4-1
size: -
J: TRBJ1-2
DNA: TGCGCCAGCAGCCAAGGCCAGTCTAACTATGGCTACACCTTC
CDR3: CASSQGQSNYGYTF

D: -
V: TRBV5-4
size: -
J: TRBJ2-5
DNA: TGTGCCAGCAGCTTGCGACTTACAGCGACGGAGACCCAGTACTTC
CDR3: CASSLRLTATETQYF

D: -
V: TRBV5-4
size: -
J: TRBJ1-1
DNA: TGTGCCAGCAGTTCGGGCAGGGAAGCTTTCTTT
CDR3: CASSSGREAFF

D: TRBD1
V: TRBV29-1
size: -
J: TRBJ1-5
DNA: TGCAGCGTTGAAAGGTCTAGGCAGGGGGCGTCCGTTATCGGTAGCAATCAGCCCCAGCATTTT
CDR3: CSVERSRQGASVIGSNQPQHF

D: TRBD1
V: TRBV4-2
size: few
J: TRBJ1-1
DNA: TGTGCCAGCAGCCCCGGGACAGCCGAAGCTTTCTTT
CDR3: CASSPGTAEAFF